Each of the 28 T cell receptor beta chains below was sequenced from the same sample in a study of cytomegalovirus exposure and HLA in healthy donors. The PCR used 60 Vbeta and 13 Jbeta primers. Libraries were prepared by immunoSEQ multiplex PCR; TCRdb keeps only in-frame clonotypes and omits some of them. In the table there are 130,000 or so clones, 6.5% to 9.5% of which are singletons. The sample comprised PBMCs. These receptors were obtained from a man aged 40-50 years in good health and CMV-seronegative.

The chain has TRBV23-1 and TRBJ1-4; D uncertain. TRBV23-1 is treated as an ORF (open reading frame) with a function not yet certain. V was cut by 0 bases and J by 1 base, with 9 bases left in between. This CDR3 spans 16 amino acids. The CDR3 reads CASSQSREETNEKLFF. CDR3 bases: TGCGCCAGCAGTCAATCGCGGGAAGAAACTAATGAAAAACTGTTTTTT.

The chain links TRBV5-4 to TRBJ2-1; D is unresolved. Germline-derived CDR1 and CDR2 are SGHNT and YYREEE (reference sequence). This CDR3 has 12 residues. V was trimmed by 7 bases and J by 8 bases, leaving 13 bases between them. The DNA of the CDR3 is TGTGCCAGCCGAAATAGAGGTGATGAGCAGTTCTTC. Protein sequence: CASRNRGDEQFF. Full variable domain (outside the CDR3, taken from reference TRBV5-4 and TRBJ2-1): ETGVTQSPTHLIKTRGQQVTLRCSSQSGHNTVSWYQQALGQGPQFIFQYYREEENGRGNFPPRFSGLQFPNYSSELNVNALELDDSALYLCASRNRGDEQFFGPGTRLTVL.

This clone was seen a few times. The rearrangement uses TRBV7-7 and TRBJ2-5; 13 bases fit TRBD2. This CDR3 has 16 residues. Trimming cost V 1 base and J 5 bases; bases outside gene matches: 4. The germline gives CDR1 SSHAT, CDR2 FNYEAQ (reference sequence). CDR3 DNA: TGTGCCAGCAGCTTAGGACTAGCGGGGGGCCACGAGACCCAGTACTTC. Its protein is CASSLGLAGGHETQYF.

CDR3 bases: TGTGCCAGCAGTGTCCGGGACATTTTCACAGATACGCAGTATTTT. Translating it yields CASSVRDIFTDTQYF. J is TRBJ2-3 and V is TRBV6-1; D may be TRBD1 (6 bases). V dropped 4 bases and J dropped 2 bases, with 13 bases sitting between them. This CDR3 has 15 amino acids. Germline V lookup: CDR1 MNHNS, CDR2 SASEGT.

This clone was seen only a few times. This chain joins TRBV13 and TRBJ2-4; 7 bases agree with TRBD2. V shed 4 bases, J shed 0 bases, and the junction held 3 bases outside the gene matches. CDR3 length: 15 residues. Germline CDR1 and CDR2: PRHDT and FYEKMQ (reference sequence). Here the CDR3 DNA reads TGTGCCAGCAGCTCGCGGGGGTTAGCCAAAAACATTCAGTACTTC. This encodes CASSSRGLAKNIQYF.

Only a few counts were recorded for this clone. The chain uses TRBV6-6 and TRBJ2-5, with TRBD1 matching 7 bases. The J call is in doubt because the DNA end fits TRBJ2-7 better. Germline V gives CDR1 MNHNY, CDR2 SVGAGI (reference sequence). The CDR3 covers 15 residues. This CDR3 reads CASSPGTASFYEQYF. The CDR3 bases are TGTGCCAGCAGTCCAGGGACAGCTTCCTTCTACGAGCAGTACTTC.

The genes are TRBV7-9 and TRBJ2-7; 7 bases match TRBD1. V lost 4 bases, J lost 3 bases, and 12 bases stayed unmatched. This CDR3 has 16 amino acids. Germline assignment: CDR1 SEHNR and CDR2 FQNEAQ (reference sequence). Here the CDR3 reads CASSSTATGSIYEQYF. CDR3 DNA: TGTGCCAGCAGCTCTACGGCGACAGGGAGCATCTACGAGCAGTACTTC.

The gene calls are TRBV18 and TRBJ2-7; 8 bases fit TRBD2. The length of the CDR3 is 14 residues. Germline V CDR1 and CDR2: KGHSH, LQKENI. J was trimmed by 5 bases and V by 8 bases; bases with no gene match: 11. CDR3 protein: CASRVSGGTNEQYF. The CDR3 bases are TGTGCCAGCCGCGTAAGCGGGGGAACCAACGAGCAGTACTTC.

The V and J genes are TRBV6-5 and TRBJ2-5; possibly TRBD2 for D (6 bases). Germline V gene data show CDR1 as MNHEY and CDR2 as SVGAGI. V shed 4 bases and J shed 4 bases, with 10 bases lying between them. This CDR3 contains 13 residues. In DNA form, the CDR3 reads TGTGCCAGCAGTTTCTTGGAGGGAGAGACCCAGTACTTC. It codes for CASSFLEGETQYF.

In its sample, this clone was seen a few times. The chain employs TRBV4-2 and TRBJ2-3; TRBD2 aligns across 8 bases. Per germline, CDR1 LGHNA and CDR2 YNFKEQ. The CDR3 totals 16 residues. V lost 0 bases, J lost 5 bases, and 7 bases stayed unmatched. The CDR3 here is CASSQESGGARDTQYF. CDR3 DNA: TGTGCCAGCAGCCAAGAGTCGGGGGGGGCGAGAGATACGCAGTATTTT.

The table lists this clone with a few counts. The CDR3 DNA reads as TGTGCCATCAGTGGCCCCCGGACAGGGAGAGACGAGCAGTACTTC. Protein: CAISGPRTGRDEQYF. The chain employs TRBV10-3 and TRBJ2-7, with 8 bases identical to TRBD1. The V gene's germline CDR1 is ENHRY and CDR2 SYGVKD. The CDR3 sequence is 15 residues long. Losses at the gene ends were 4 bases for V and 5 bases for J; bases not matched to a gene: 10.

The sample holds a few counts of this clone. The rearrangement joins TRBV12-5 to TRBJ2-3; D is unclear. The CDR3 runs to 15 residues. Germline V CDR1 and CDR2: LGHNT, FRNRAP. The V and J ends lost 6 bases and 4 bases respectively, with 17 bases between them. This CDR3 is CASGGRSWVADTQYF. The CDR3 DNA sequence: TGTGCTAGTGGAGGCCGGAGTTGGGTGGCAGATACGCAGTATTTT. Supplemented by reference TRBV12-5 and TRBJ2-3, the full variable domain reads DARVTQTPRHKVTEMGQEVTMRCQPILGHNTVFWYRQTMMQGLELLAYFRNRAPLDDSGMPKDRFSAEMPDATLATLKIQPSEPRDSAVYFCASGGRSWVADTQYFGPGTRLTVL.

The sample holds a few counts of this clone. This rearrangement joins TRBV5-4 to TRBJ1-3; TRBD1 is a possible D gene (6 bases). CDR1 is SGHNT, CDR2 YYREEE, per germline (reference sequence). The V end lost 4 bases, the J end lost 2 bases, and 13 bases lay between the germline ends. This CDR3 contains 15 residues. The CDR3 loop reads CASSAGTSAGNTIYF. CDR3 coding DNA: TGTGCCAGCAGCGCCGGGACATCGGCTGGAAACACCATATATTTT.

Here the CDR3 DNA reads TGTGCCAGCGGAGGGGCTAGCGGGGGCCAAGAGACCCAGTACTTC. Residues: CASGGASGGQETQYF. This chain joins TRBV2 and TRBJ2-5; the match to TRBD2 covers 10 bases. J lost 1 base, V lost 8 bases, and 7 bases had no gene match. Germline V gives CDR1 SNHLY, CDR2 FYNNEI. The CDR3 is 15 residues long. The whole variable domain, filled in from reference TRBV2 and TRBJ2-5, reads EPEVTQTPSHQVTQMGQEVILRCVPISNHLYFYWYRQILGQKVEFLVSFYNNEISEKSEIFDDQFSVERPDGSNFTLKIRSTKLEDSAMYFCASGGASGGQETQYFGPGTRLLVL.

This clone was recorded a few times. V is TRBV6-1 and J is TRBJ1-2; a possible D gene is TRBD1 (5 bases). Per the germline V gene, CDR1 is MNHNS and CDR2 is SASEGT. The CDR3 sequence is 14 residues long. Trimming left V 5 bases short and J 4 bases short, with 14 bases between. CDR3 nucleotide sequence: TGTGCCAGCAGTACTACCCGGACAAGCTATGGCTACACCTTC. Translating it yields CASSTTRTSYGYTF.

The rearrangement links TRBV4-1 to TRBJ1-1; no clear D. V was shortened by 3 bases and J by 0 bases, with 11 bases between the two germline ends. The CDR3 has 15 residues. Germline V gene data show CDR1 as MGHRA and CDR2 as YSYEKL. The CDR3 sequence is CASSHPARVNTEAFF. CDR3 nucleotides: TGCGCCAGCAGCCACCCCGCGAGGGTGAACACTGAAGCTTTCTTT.

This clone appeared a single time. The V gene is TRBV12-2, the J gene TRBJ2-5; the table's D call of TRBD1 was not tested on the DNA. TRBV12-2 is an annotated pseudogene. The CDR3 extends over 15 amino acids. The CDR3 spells CASRVLGTGKETQYF. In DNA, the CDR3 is TGTGCAAGTCGCGTTTTAGGGACAGGGAAAGAGACCCAGTACTTC.

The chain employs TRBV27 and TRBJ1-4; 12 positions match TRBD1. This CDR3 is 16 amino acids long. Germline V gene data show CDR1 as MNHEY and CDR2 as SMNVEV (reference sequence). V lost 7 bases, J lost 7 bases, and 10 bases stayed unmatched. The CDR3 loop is CASNYRDRGLSEKLFF. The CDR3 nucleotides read TGTGCCAGCAATTACCGGGACAGGGGGCTTAGTGAAAAACTGTTTTTT.

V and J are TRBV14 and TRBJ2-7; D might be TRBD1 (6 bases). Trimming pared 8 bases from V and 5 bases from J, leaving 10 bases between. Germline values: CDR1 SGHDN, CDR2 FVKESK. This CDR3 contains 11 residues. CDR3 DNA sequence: TGTGCCAGCCGCCCAGGGGACGAGCAGTACTTC. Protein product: CASRPGDEQYF.

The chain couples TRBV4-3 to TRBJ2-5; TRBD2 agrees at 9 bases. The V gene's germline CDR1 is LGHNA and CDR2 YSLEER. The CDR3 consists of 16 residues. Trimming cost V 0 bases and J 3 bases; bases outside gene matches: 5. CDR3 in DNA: TGCGCCAGCAGCCAAGATCGAGCGGGGGGAAAAGAGACCCAGTACTTC. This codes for CASSQDRAGGKETQYF.

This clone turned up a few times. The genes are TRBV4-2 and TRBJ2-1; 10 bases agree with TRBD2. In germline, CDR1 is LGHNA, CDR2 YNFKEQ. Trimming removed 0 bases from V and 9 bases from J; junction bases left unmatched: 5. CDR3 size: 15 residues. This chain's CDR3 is CASSQETLAGVEQFF. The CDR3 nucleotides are TGTGCCAGCAGCCAAGAAACCCTAGCGGGGGTTGAGCAGTTCTTC.

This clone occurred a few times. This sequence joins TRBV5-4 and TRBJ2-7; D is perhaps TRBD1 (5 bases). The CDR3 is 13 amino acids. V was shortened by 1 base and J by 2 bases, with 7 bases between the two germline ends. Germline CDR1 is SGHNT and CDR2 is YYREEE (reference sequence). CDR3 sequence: CASSLQGTYEQYF. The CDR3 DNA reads TGTGCCAGCAGCTTGCAGGGAACCTACGAGCAGTACTTC.

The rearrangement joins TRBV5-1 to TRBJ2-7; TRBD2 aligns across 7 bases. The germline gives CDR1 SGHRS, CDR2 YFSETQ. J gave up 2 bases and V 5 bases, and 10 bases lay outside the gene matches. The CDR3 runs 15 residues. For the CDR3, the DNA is TGCGCCAGCAGACCAATAGCGGGTTCGGCCTACGAGCAGTACTTC. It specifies CASRPIAGSAYEQYF.

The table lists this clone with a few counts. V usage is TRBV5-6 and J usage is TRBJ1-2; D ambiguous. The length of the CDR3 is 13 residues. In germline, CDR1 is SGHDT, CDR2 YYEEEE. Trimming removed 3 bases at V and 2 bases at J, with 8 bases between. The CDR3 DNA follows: TGTGCCAGCAGCTACTCGGGGAACTATGGCTACACCTTC. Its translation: CASSYSGNYGYTF. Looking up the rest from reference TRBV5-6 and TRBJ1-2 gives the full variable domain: DAGVTQSPTHLIKTRGQQVTLRCSPKSGHDTVSWYQQALGQGPQFIFQYYEEEERQRGNFPDRFSGHQFPNYSSELNVNALLLGDSALYLCASSYSGNYGYTFGSGTRLTVV.

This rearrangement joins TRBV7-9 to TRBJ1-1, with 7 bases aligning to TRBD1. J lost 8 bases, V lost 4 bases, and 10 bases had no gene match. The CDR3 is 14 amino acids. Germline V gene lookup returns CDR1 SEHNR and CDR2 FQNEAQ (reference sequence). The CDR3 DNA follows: TGTGCCAGCAGCTCTACAGGGGCTGGCGGCGAAGCTTTCTTT. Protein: CASSSTGAGGEAFF.

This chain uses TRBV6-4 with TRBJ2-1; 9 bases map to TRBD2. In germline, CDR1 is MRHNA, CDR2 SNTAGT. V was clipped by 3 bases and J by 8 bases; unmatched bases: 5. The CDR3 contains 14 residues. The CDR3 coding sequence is TGTGCCAGCAGTGAAGCGGGGGGTGTCGATGAGCAGTTCTTC. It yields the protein CASSEAGGVDEQFF.

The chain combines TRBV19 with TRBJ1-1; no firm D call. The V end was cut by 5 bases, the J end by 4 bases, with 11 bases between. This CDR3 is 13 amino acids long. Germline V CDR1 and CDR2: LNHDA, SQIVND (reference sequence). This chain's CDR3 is CASSLGLGTEAFF. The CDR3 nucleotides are TGTGCCAGTAGTCTTGGGCTTGGCACTGAAGCTTTCTTT.

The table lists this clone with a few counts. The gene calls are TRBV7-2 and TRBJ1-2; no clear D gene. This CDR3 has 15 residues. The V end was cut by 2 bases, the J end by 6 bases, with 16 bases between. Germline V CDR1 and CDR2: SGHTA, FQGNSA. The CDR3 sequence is CASSLNPSRGNGYTF. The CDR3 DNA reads TGTGCCAGCAGCTTAAATCCTTCCCGAGGGAATGGCTACACCTTC.